This entry describes one T cell receptor (beta chain). The antigen is unknown. A second PCR, run for 7 to 11 cycles, used a sample-barcoded 5' primer plus a J-beta primer mix. TCRdb analysed the 5' RACE reads with MiXCR anew, one entry per CDR3 protein. The sample contains about 760,000 distinct CDR3 sequences, just over 55% of which appear only once. The entry originates in a study of blood T cells in healthy people across ages. Study overall: Template switching picked up about one barcoded beta molecule for each two T cells. General observations from the study: Researchers said unsorted PBMCs prevented a conclusive naive versus antigen-experienced comparison. Among long-lived donors, naive CD4+ cells were more numerous and diversity higher than in aged donors.

Per the germline V gene, CDR1 is SQVTM and CDR2 is ANQGSEA. Trimming took off 6 bases at V and 7 bases at J, with 6 bases between the two ends. The CDR3 runs 9 residues. Total RNA was extracted at no less than 6 micrograms per sample. This receptor was taken from a middle-aged man in good health. Sequenced input: blood. V is TRBV29-1 and J is TRBJ1-1; D might be TRBD1 (5 bases). This chain's CDR3 is CSVDSEAFF. The CDR3 nucleotides are TGCAGCGTAGACAGTGAAGCTTTCTTT.